The sequence of this TCR beta chain was determined in a study of cytomegalovirus exposure and HLA in healthy donors (dated by TCRdb to 2016 to 2017). In terms of the full investigation: An earlier analysis of under 600 of the donors reported more than 250 Gb of sequence data and 100 million to 140 million unique TCR beta sequences from 150 million to 200 million T cells. Among around 400 genotyped donors of the cohort, an average of around 240,000 unique TCR beta nucleotide sequences were sequenced per donor, roughly a sixth of them non-productive. Typing coverage differed by locus: A, B, C, DRB1 and DQB1 were typed in roughly 629-640 donors, DQA1 in about 560, DPA1 in 600 to 610, and DPB1 in just under 480. Genome-wide SNP genotypes for about three fifths of the roughly 700 donors were used in a later genetic analysis, which treated that subset as a discovery cohort. The study aimed to test whether signatures of past pathogen exposure could be identified by cataloging public T cell receptors. Using immunosequencing, the study profiled T cell repertoires from 640 or so subjects and related those repertoires to cytomegalovirus serostatus. Roughly 300 gigabases of sequencing data and roughly 90 million unique TCR sequences were included in an early release covering 500 to 750 HLA-typed donors. Class I and class II HLA loci were covered by the typing at four-digit resolution. All discovery cohort repertoires had been generated on a single sequencing platform. The study combined high-throughput TCR immunosequencing, statistical association of individual TCRs with disease status, and machine learning to predict cytomegalovirus infection status. In an earlier analysis of roughly 580 of the donors, high-throughput TCR beta sequencing was used to judge whether each TCR beta V gene segment behaved as functional or pseudogenic. Of the roughly 410 genotyped donors, more than 75% were placed in the genetic ancestry cluster associated with self-reported Caucasian donors. Rather than using new phenotypic data, the later analysis identified candidate immune exposures from TCR beta sequences and from how often those sequences occurred across donors. Roughly 5 DR-DQ haplotypes were handled as single units for association and clustering because linkage in the cohort was strong. Alongside the repertoire data, information on donor age, sex, ethnicity and CMV serostatus was compiled. Besides the first cohort of hundreds of subjects, a separate validation cohort made up of 120 different subjects was used. In a later analysis, previously published TCR beta repertoires from 666 donors were re-analyzed and high-resolution HLA genotyping was added so that TCR occurrence patterns could be studied.

Receptor libraries were prepared by the immunoSEQ multiplex PCR assay. For the multiplex PCR, a mixture combining 60 forward primers for TCR Vbeta segments and 13 reverse primers for TCR Jbeta segments was used. The CDR3 region of rearranged TCR beta genes was amplified from genomic DNA with a multiplex PCR assay. Amplified TCR beta libraries were sequenced as 87-base-pair reads on the Illumina HiSeq System. For the original study's pipeline: Across the 670 or so repertoires, a later analysis counted tens of millions of unique TCR beta chains, some 11 million of which were shared by at least two donors. Raw reads were error-corrected and collapsed into unique sequences by a nearest-neighbor algorithm in which closely related sequences were merged to remove PCR and sequencing errors. To assign V, D and J gene segments, CDR3 sequences were aligned to IMGT reference sequences. Each retained sequence needed at least a six-nucleotide match to both a V gene segment and a J gene segment. A rearrangement counted as productive if the CDR3 had no stop codons and remained in frame with V and J, and every other rearrangement counted as non-productive. Following IMGT convention, CDR3 was defined as the stretch from the second conserved V-encoded cysteine to the conserved J-encoded phenylalanine. The earlier analysis of 587 of the donors excluded sequences that lacked an unambiguous match to a single V gene segment. In an earlier analysis of about 590 of the donors, a V segment was called functional when productive rearrangements were above 56.7%, and segregating when the standard deviation between donors exceeded 5%. To diagnose cytomegalovirus status from the catalog of TCR beta chain sequences, a statistical classification framework was built. A later analysis assigned V and J genes by comparing TCR nucleotide sequences with IMGT/GENE-DB human TR gene sequences. A later analysis assigned CDR3 sequences and most-parsimonious VDJ recombination scenarios with the TCRdist pipeline. In a later analysis, every TCR beta chain was defined by the combination of its CDR3 amino acid sequence and its V-gene family, and reads without a unique V-gene family were dropped. As a way to deal with suspected cross-contamination and a sequencing artifact, a later analysis dropped 450 to 600 nucleotide sequences that were highly shared and had low generation probability. In a later analysis, a clonal expansion index for each public chain was calculated from normalized within-repertoire ranks of inferred template counts. In a later analysis, generation probabilities were computed using a VDJ recombination model fitted to out-of-frame rearrangements, and the results were checked against IGoR. Hypergeometric tests were used in a later analysis to score TCR-TCR, TCR-HLA and TCR-CMV co-occurrence, with a repertoire-size bias correction applied to the TCR pairs. A later analysis estimated false discovery rates by permuting HLA or CMV assignments 20 times. In a later analysis, co-occurring TCRs were grouped using DBSCAN, with TCRdist sequence similarity added in when clustering inside HLA-allele-positive subsets. Repertoires with fewer than 30,000 or more than 120,000 public chains, plus five repertoires with anomalous nucleotide sharing, were excluded from co-occurrence clustering. The table comes from immuneACCESS by way of TCRdb, which keeps in-frame sequences with V and J called. Part of the clones is missing from these tables; in studies checked, under half for an unresolved V gene and the rest for unknown reasons. V, J and clone size derive from that table, while D and trimming were established from the DNA sequence. The sample yields about 120,000 clones; approximately 75% were counted once. Jointly, the top ten make up under 5% of the sample.

The cohort comprised under 700 healthy bone marrow donors. At the time of sampling, every cohort member was nominally healthy, though immune exposures that went unrecorded were likely present. The donor was CMV seronegative and belonged to the group of over 350 seronegative cohort members. A peripheral blood sample was collected from each donor, and TCR beta sequencing was performed on peripheral blood mononuclear cells. Genomic DNA was extracted from the blood cell samples with the Qiagen DNeasy Blood Extraction Kit. On this clone itself: Its antigen is unknown. One base away there is no much larger clone; base qualities are not given.

The germline V gene gives CDR1 as SGHAT and CDR2 as FQNNGV. The V and J ends are trimmed by 3 bases and 4 bases, leaving 16 bases between them. The CDR3 runs 15 amino acids, cysteine and phenylalanine included. Kept here is only the CDR3 DNA, which spans 45 bases and is read in frame from base 1. General study outcomes and caveats: In both the original and validation cohorts, the classifier was reported to diagnose cytomegalovirus status with high specificity and sensitivity. The study gave a list of some 150 TCR beta chains associated with cytomegalovirus. In an earlier analysis of under 600 of the donors, most TCR beta V segments were observed in productive rearrangements about 90% or about 30% of the time, broadly matching IMGT annotations. For the cohort, immune exposure information was limited to CMV serostatus. According to a later genetic analysis, donors in an Asian-associated ancestry cluster had fewer N-insertions in productive TCRs than the approximately 700-donor mean. Linkage disequilibrium might explain the correlated functional status among segregating V segments, but an unknown experimental factor could not be excluded. V-gene and J-gene trimming of TCR beta chains was associated with a missense DCLRE1C variant in a later genetic analysis, and the association was replicated in an independent cohort. The sequencing pipeline was judged likely to have produced a cluster of highly shared sequence variants as a technical artifact. In this cohort, only TCR beta chains were sequenced, and detectable features were limited by the absence of alpha or paired-chain data. According to a later analysis, parvovirus B19, influenza, CMV and Epstein-Barr virus appeared linked to several top co-occurrence clusters. According to a later analysis, most CMV-associated TCR beta chains appeared to be HLA-restricted, and the HLA associations seemed to be driven largely by CMV exposure. Some IMGT-functional V segments, including TRBV6-2 and TRBV6-3, could not be distinguished by the 87-base-pair reads and were therefore excluded. In vitro tests confirmed that a few of the cytomegalovirus-associated TCR beta chains recognize cytomegalovirus antigens. In a later analysis, the rate of TCR association differed among HLA loci, with DRB1 alleles having the most associated TCRs and HLA-C alleles having the fewest. In a later analysis, 15,000 to 20,000 TCR beta sequences were associated with specific HLA alleles at a false discovery rate of 0.05. The authors suggested that the approach could potentially be generalized to other disease states and immunological phenotypes. Sequencing depth was assumed to be roughly uniform across donors in the presence/absence analyses, though that assumption may not hold. Across donors, most TCR sequences were observed very rarely, whereas some public TCRs were present in many individuals. A further reported finding was that TCR beta sequences accurately predicted the HLA-A and HLA-B alleles for most subjects in the first cohort. Assigning TCR associations to individual alleles was difficult when HLA alleles, especially DR and DQ, strongly co-occurred. Because counts were too low, 15 to 20 rarely observed V segments, including chromosome 9 orphons, were left out of the earlier analysis of about 620 of the donors. HLA typing was unavailable for some donors at each locus, so association tests used only the typed subset. Compared with equally common non-associated chains, HLA-associated TCR beta chains in a later analysis were more clonally expanded and had lower generation probabilities.

Sequenced input: PBMCs. The chain employs TRBV11-2 and TRBJ2-7; the D segment could be TRBD2, given 5 matching bases. The receptor was isolated from a man younger than 45 in good health and CMV-seronegative. The CDR3 region has the sequence CASSLEDGPNYEQYF. In nucleotide form, the sequence is TGTGCCAGCAGCTTGGAGGATGGGCCGAATTACGAGCAGTACTTC.